Given below is one TCR beta chain in context. This clonotype was detected ten times or more. Base qualities are not provided; no much larger clone lies one nucleotide away. This sample was taken from a study of T cells after yellow fever vaccination (dated by TCRdb to about 2019). Study-level background: Memory subsets (EM, EMRA, CM and Tscm) were sorted on a BD FACS Aria III using CD3, CD45RA, CCR7 and CD95 staining. Bulk PBMC replicates and cell subsets were isolated from blood drawn at multiple timepoints before and after both primary and secondary immunization. The SMART-Seq v4 Ultra Low Input RNA kit was used to prepare libraries from fractions with low cell numbers. Sorting of memory subsets took place on days 0, 15 and 45 and at 18 months after primary vaccination, as well as on days 0, 15 and 45 after the 30-year booster. Two healthy male donors made up the cohort, one aged 18 to 29 years and the other aged 30 to 40 years. Bulk TCR alpha and beta repertoires were sequenced longitudinally to track T-cell clones before and after primary and booster YFV17D yellow fever vaccination. Summary of the overall study and its limitations: Most clones expanded after primary vaccination were re-detected after the booster (almost 97% of CD4 and approximately 85% of CD8), suggesting broad memory maintenance. The study included only a couple of donors, which limits how far the findings can be generalized. A small share of clonotypes occurred in both CD4 and CD8 compartments, likely arising from convergent recombination. On day 0, almost all vaccine-responding clonotypes were found to be below detection in the sorted memory subsets. Compared with the primary T-cell response, the secondary T-cell response was weaker but faster, peaking on day 5 rather than day 15. Computational filtering was needed because FACS-sorted repertoires could contain abundant contaminating clonotypes from the bulk population.

The germline V gene (reference sequence) yields SEHNR for CDR1 and FQNEAQ for CDR2. V loses 0 bases at its end and J loses 2 bases; junction bases beyond the gene matches: 1. Including the terminal cysteine and phenylalanine, the CDR3 comprises 16 residues. Only the CDR3 region is kept as DNA, spanning 48 bases read in frame from base 1. TCRdb shows the sequencer as Illumina NovaSeq 6000. Synthesis of TCR cDNA relied on 5'RACE template switching, a step that introduced a universal primer site along with unique molecular identifiers. Priming of cDNA synthesis was performed from both the TCR alpha and TCR beta constant segments. Two PCR steps were used to amplify libraries, with sample barcodes and sequencing adapters being added in the second step. Sequencing of the libraries was done on either Illumina HiSeq 2500 (2x100 bp) or NovaSeq (2x150 bp). Concerning the study's data processing: Demultiplexing of reads and collapsing into UMI consensus sequences were performed with MIGEC, and V(D)J alignment was carried out with MiXCR. Clonotypes responding to the vaccine were identified with edgeR on replicate PBMC samples, with the criteria of FDR below 0.01 and a log2 fold change above 5 up to day 15. Each bulk clonotype was labeled CD4 or CD8 based on which sequenced repertoire, CD4 or CD8, contained the clonotype at higher abundance. To estimate how each clone was distributed across memory phenotypes, clonotype frequencies in memory subsets were weighted by the numbers of FACS-sorted cells. The public reads were quality trimmed at Q25 with fastp and then assembled into clones with MiXCR by TCRdb, keeping productive beta chains. Each entry merges the rows of one CDR3 protein and shows their most common DNA and genes. TCRdb, rather than the study authors, made the V and J calls. Within this sample are about 26,000 distinct CDR3 sequences, with roughly 4.5% of them counted one time only. The ten biggest clones cover 35% to 45% of the sample.

The sample's treatment or condition label is to be understood as: live attenuated yellow fever vaccine strain. PBMCs were isolated from peripheral blood using a standard Ficoll-Paque protocol. RNA from sorted memory subsets was extracted with the RNeasy Micro Kit. The sequence was collected from a man aged 18-30 years who received the YFV17D yellow fever vaccine. This material consisted of PBMCs, either bulk or a sorted T-cell subset (CD4+, CD8+, memory, or dextramer-sorted; not recorded which), taken on the day of the yellow fever booster vaccination. The rearranged chain carries TRBV7-9 and TRBJ2-1, with TRBD2 identical over 10 junction bases. The CDR3 region: CASSLALAGAYNEQFF. The nucleotide sequence reads as follows: TGTGCCAGCAGCTTAGCGCTAGCGGGGGCCTACAATGAGCAGTTCTTC.